The present T cell receptor beta chain was sequenced within a study of blood T cell repertoires in COVID-19. Overall study: T cells, B-cell-depleted T cells, or PBMCs provided the cDNA or gDNA that served as material.

Study members were between about 18 and 100 years old and lived in some 26 US regions. Which cohort a participant joined came from the clinical history participants gave. Symptom resolution, clearance, or two negative PCRs marked donors in Cohort 3 as recovered. Libraries were prepared by immunoSEQ multiplex PCR; TCRdb keeps only in-frame clonotypes and omits some of them. The profile shows approximately 230,000 clones, about 80% of them singletons. The source of this sequence is a middle-aged man who had recovered from COVID-19. The material sequenced was PBMCs or T cells enriched from blood (not recorded which).

This CDR3 reads CASSLGSGGGLQETQYF. The CDR3, as DNA: TGTGCCAGCAGCTTAGGTTCTGGGGGGGGGCTGCAAGAGACCCAGTACTTC. The chain carries TRBV11-3 and TRBJ2-5; TRBD2 is a possible D gene (7 bases). Germline values: CDR1 SGHNT, CDR2 YENEEA. The V gene lost 1 base and the J gene lost 2 bases, with 17 bases spanning the gap. CDR3 length: 17 amino acids.